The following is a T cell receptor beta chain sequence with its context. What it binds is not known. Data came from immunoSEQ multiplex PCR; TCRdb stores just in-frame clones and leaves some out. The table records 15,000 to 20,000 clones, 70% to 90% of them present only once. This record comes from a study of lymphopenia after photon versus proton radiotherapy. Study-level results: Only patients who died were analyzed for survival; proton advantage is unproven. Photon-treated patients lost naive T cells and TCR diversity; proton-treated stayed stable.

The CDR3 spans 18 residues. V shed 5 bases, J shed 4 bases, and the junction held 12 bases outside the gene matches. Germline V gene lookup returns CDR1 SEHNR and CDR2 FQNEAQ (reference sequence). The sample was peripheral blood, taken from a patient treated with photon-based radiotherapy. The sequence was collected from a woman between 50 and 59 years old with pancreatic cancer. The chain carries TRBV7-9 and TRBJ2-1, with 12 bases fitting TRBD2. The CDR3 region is CASSLPPRLAGVYNEQFF. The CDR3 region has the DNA TGTGCCAGCAGCCTCCCACCCCGACTAGCGGGAGTTTACAATGAGCAGTTCTTC.